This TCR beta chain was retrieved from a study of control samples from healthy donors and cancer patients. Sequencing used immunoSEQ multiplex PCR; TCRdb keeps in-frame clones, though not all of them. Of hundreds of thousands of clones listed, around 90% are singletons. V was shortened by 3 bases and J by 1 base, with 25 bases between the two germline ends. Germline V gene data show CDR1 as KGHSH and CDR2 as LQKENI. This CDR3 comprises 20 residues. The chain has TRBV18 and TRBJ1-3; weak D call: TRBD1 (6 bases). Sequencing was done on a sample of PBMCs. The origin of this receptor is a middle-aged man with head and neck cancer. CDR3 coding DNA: TGTGCCAGCTCACCTGAACGACCCGGACAGCCGAGGTGGTCTGGAAACACCATATATTTT. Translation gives CASSPERPGQPRWSGNTIYF.